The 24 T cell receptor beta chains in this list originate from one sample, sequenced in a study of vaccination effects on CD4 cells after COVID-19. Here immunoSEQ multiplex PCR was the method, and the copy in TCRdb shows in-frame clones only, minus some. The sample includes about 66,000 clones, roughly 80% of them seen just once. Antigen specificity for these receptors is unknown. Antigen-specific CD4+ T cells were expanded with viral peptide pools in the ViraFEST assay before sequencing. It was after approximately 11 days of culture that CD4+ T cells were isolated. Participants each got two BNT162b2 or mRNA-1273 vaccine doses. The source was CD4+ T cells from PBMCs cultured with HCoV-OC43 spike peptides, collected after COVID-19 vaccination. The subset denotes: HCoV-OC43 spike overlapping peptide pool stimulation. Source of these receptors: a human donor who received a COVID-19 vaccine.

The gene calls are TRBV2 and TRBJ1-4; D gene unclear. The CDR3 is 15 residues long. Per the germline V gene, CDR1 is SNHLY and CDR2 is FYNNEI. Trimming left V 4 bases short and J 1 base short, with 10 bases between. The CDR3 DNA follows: TGTGCCAGCAGTGGAGGATTCTTAACTAATGAAAAACTGTTTTTT. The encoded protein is CASSGGFLTNEKLFF.

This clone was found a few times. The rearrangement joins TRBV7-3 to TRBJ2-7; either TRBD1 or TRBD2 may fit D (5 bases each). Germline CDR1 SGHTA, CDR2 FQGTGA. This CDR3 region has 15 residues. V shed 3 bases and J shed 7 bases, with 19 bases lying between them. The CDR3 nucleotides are TGTGCCAGCAGCTTCCGGGGCCAAGGAGGCTGGGAGCAGTACGTC. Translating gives CASSFRGQGGWEQYV.

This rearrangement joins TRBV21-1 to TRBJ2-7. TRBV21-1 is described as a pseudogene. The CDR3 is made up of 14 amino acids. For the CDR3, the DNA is TGTGCCAGCAGCGGGCTAGACAAGACCTACGAGCAGTACGTC. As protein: CASSGLDKTYEQYV.

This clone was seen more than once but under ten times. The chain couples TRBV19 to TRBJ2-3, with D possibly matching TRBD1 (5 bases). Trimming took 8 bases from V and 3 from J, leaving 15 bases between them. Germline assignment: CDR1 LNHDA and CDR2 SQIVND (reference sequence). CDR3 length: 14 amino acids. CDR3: CASASTGRTDTQYF. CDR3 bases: TGTGCCAGTGCTTCAACAGGACGGACAGATACGCAGTATTTT.

In DNA form, the CDR3 reads TGTGCCAGCAGCTACCTCAGGCCCTCAGGAGATGGAAAACTGTTTTTT. This sequence encodes CASSYLRPSGDGKLFF. V usage is TRBV27 and J usage is TRBJ1-4, with D unresolved. The CDR3 loop spans 16 amino acids. Looked up from germline, CDR1 is MNHEY and CDR2 is SMNVEV (reference sequence). V gave up 6 bases and J gave up 10 bases, with 24 bases separating them.

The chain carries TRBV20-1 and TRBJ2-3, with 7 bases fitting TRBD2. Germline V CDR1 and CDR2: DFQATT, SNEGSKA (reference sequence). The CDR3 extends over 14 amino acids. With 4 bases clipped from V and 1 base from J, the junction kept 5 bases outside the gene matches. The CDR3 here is CSATEAGGTDTQYF. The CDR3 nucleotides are TGCAGTGCTACTGAGGCGGGGGGCACAGATACGCAGTATTTT.

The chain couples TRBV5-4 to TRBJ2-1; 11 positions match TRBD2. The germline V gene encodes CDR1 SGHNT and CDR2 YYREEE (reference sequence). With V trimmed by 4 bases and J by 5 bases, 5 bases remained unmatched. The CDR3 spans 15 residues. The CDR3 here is CASSATGLADNEQFF. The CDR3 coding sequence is TGTGCCAGCAGCGCGACGGGACTAGCGGACAATGAGCAGTTCTTC.

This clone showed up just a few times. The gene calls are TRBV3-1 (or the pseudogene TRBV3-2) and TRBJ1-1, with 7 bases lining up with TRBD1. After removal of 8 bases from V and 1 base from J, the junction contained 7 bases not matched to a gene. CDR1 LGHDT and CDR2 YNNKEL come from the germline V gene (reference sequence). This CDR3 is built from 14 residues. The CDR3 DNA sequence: TGTGCCAGCGTGAAGGCAGGGGGGAACACTGAAGCTTTCTTT. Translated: CASVKAGGNTEAFF.

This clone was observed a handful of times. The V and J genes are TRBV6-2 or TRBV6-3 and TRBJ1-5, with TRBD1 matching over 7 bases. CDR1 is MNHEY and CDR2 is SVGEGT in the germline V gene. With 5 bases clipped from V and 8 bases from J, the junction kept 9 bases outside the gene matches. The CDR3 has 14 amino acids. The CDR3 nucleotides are TGTGCCAGCAGTACCCCCGACAGGGACGAGCCCCAGCATTTT. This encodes CASSTPDRDEPQHF.

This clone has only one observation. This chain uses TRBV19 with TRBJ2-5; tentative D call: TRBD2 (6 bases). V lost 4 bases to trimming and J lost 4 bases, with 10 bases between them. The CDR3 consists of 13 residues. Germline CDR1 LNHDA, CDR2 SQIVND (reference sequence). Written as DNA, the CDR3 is TGTGCCAGTAGTACACTCGGGGGAGAGACCCAGTACTTC. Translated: CASSTLGGETQYF.

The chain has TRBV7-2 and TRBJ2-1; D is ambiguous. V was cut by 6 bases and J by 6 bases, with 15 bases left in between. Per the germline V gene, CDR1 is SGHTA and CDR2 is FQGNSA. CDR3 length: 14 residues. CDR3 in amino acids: CASRILTVPNEQFF. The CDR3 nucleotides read TGTGCCAGCAGAATCCTAACTGTCCCCAATGAGCAGTTCTTC.

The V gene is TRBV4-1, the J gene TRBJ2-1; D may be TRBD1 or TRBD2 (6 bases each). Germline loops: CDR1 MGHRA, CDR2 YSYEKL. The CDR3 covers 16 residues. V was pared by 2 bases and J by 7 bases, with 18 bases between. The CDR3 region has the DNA TGCGCCAGCAGCCAACGCCCGGGGGCCTCCTCTAATGAGCAGTTCTTC. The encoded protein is CASSQRPGASSNEQFF.

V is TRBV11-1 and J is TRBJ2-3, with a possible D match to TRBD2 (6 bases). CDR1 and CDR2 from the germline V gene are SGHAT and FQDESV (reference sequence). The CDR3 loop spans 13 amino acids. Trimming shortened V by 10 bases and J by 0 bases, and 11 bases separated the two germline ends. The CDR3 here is CAITGTSTDTQYF. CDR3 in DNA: TGTGCCATAACCGGGACTAGCACAGATACGCAGTATTTT.

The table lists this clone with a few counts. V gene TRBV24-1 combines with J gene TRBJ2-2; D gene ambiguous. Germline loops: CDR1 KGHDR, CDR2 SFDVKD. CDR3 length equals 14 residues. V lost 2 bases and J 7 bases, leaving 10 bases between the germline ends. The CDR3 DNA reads TGTGCCACCAGTGATTCTCGACGGTACGGGGAGCTGTTTTTT. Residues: CATSDSRRYGELFF.

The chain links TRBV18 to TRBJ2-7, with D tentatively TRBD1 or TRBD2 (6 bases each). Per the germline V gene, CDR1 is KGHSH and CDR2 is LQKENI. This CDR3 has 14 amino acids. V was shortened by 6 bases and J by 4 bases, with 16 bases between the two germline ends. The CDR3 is CASSSLGGTYEQYV. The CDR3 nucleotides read TGTGCCAGCTCCTCTCTAGGGGGGACGTACGAGCAGTACGTC.

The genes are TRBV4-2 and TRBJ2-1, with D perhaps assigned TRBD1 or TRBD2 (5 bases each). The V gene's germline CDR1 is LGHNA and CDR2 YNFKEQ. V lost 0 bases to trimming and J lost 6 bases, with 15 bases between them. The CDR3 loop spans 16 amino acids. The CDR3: CASSQDWTGTINEQFF. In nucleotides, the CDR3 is TGTGCCAGCAGCCAAGATTGGACCGGGACGATCAATGAGCAGTTCTTC.

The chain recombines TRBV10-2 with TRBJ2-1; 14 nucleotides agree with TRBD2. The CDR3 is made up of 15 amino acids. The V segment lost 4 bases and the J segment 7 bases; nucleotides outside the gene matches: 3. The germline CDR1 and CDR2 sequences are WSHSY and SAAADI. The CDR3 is CASSAGTSGGNEQFF. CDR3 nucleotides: TGCGCCAGCAGTGCCGGGACTAGCGGGGGTAATGAGCAGTTCTTC.

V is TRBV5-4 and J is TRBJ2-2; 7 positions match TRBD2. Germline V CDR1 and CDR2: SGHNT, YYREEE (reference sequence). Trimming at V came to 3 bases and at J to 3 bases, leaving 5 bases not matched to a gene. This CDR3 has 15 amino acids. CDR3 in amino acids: CASSSPTSDTGELFF. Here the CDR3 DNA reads TGTGCCAGCAGCTCGCCTACTAGCGACACCGGGGAGCTGTTTTTT. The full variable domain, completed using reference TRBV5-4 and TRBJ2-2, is ETGVTQSPTHLIKTRGQQVTLRCSSQSGHNTVSWYQQALGQGPQFIFQYYREEENGRGNFPPRFSGLQFPNYSSELNVNALELDDSALYLCASSSPTSDTGELFFGEGSRLTVL.

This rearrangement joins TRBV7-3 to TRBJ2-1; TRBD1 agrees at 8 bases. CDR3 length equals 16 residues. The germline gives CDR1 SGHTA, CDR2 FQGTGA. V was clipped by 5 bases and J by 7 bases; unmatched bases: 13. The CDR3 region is CASSPAIARGLNEQFF. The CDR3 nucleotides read TGTGCCAGCAGCCCCGCCATTGCCAGGGGGCTGAATGAGCAGTTCTTC.

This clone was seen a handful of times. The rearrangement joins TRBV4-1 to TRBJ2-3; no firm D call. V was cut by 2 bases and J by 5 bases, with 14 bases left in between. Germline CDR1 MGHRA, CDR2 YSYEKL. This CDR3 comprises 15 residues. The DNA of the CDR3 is TGCGCCAGCAGCCAACCCCTACTTAATCAAGATACGCAGTATTTT. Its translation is CASSQPLLNQDTQYF.

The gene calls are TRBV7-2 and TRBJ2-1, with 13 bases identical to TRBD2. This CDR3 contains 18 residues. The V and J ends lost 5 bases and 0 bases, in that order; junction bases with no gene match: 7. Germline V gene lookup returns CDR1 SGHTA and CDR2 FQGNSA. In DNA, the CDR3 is TGTGCCAGCAGCACCCGGACTAGCGGGGGCCCCTCCTACAATGAGCAGTTCTTC. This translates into CASSTRTSGGPSYNEQFF.

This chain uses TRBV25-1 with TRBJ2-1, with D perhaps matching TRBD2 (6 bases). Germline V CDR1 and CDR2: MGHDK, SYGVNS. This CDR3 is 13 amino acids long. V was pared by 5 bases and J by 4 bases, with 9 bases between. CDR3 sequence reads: CASSRDSYNEQFF. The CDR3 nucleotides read TGTGCCAGCAGTAGGGACTCATACAATGAGCAGTTCTTC.

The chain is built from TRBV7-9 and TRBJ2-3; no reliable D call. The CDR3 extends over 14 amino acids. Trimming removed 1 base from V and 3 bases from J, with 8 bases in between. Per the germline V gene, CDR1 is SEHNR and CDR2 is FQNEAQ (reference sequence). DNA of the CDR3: TGTGCCAGCAGCTTAGTTTCTGGGACAGATACGCAGTATTTT. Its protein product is CASSLVSGTDTQYF.

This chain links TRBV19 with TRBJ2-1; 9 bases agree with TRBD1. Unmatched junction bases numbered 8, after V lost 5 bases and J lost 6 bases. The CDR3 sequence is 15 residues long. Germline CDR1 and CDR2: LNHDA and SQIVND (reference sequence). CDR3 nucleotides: TGTGCCAGTAGTCCCGACAGGGGGGTATTCAATGAGCAGTTCTTC. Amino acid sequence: CASSPDRGVFNEQFF.